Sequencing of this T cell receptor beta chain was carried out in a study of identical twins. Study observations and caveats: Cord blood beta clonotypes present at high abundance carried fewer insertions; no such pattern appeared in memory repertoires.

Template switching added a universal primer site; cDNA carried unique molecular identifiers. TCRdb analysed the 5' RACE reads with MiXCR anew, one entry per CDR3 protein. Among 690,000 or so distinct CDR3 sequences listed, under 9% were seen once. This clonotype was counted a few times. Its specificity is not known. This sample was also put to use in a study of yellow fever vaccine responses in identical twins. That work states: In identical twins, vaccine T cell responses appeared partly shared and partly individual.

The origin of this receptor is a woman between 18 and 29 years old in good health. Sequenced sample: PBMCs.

CDR3 sequence reads: CASSYLGSSPEAFF. The DNA of the CDR3 is TGTGCCAGCAGTTATCTGGGGTCTTCTCCAGAAGCTTTCTTT. This sequence joins TRBV6-5 and TRBJ1-1; D call uncertain. The CDR3 is 14 residues long. From germline, CDR1 is MNHEY and CDR2 SVGAGI. The ends were cut back, 3 bases at V and 8 bases at J, with 16 bases in the middle.